What follows describes a single T cell receptor beta chain. The record originates from a study of response to subunit inactivated influenza vaccine. MiXCR was run by TCRdb on the RT-PCR reads, yielding one entry per CDR3 protein. The repertoire has hundreds of thousands of distinct CDR3 sequences, 20% to 25% of them found once; the top ten carry about a tenth. The TCR sequence derives from a man between 50 and 75 years old who received an inactivated influenza vaccine. The specimen comprised PBMCs from blood, sampled about 20 months after vaccination.

In DNA, the CDR3 is TGTGCCAGTAGTATGAACAGGGGGAAAGAGACCCAGTACTTC. It translates to CASSMNRGKETQYF. The gene calls are TRBV19 and TRBJ2-5; 8 bases agree with TRBD1. V shed 3 bases, J shed 3 bases, and the junction held 3 bases outside the gene matches. This CDR3 is 14 amino acids long. Germline lookup yields CDR1 LNHDA and CDR2 SQIVND (reference sequence).